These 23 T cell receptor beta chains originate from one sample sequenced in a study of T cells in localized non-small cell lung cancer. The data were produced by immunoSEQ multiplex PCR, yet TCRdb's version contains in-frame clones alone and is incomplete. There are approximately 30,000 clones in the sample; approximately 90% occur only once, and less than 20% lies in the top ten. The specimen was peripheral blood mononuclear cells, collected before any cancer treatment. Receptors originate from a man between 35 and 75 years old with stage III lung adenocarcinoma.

CDR3 in amino acids: CARSLAWMEYNSPLHF. DNA for the CDR3: TGTGCCAGAAGCTTGGCATGGATGGAGTATAATTCACCCCTCCACTTT. The chain recombines TRBV5-3 with TRBJ1-6; no clear D. TRBV5-3 is annotated as an ORF whose role is uncertain. This CDR3 has 16 residues. V lost 0 bases and J 4 bases, leaving 11 bases between the germline ends.

The CDR3 DNA reads as TGTGCCAGCAGCTCCGGGACTACAGATACGCAGTATTTT. It yields the protein CASSSGTTDTQYF. The chain couples TRBV27 to TRBJ2-3, with D perhaps matching TRBD2 (6 bases). The CDR3 is 13 residues long. CDR1 is MNHEY, CDR2 SMNVEV, per germline (reference sequence). V dropped 6 bases and J dropped 3 bases, with 10 bases sitting between them.

The chain's CDR3 is CASSPGTGLSGELFF. CDR3 nucleotide sequence: TGTGCCAGCAGCCCCGGGACAGGGTTGAGCGGGGAGCTGTTTTTT. The chain employs TRBV7-2 and TRBJ2-2; 9 nucleotides match TRBD1. The CDR3 totals 15 residues. Trimming removed 5 bases from V and 7 bases from J; junction bases left unmatched: 8. CDR1 and CDR2 from the germline V gene are SGHTA and FQGNSA.

The CDR3 DNA reads TGTGCCAGCAGCTTACGGGGGACGAACACCGGGGAGCTGTTTTTT. This gives the protein CASSLRGTNTGELFF. V is TRBV7-2 and J is TRBJ2-2; tentatively, D is TRBD2 (6 bases). The germline CDR1 and CDR2 sequences are SGHTA and FQGNSA. Trimming left V 2 bases short and J 0 bases short, with 7 bases between. The CDR3 has 15 amino acids. Based on the CDR3 plus reference TRBV7-2 and TRBJ2-2, the full variable domain is GAGVSQSPSNKVTEKGKDVELRCDPISGHTALYWYRQSLGQGLEFLIYFQGNSAPDKSGLPSDRFSAERTGGSVSTLTIQRTQQEDSAVYLCASSLRGTNTGELFFGEGSRLTVL.

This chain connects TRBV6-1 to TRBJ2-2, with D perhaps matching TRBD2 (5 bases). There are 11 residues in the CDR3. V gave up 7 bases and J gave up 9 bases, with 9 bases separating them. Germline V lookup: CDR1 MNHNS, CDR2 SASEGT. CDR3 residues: CASTDYRELFF. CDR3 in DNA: TGTGCCAGCACCGACTATAGGGAGCTGTTTTTT.

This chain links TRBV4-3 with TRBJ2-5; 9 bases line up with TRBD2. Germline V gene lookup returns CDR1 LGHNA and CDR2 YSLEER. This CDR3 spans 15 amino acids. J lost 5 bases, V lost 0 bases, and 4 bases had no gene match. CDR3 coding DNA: TGCGCCAGCAGCCAAGATGGTAGCGGGGGTGAGACCCAGTACTTC. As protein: CASSQDGSGGETQYF.

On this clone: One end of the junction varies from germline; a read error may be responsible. The CDR3 bases are TGTGCCAGCTCACCGACAGGGCGGAACTCTGGCTACACCTTC. Its translation: CASSPTGRNSGYTF. This chain links TRBV18 with TRBJ1-2; 7 bases agree with TRBD1. CDR1 KGHSH and CDR2 LQKENI come from the germline V gene. This CDR3 region has 14 residues.

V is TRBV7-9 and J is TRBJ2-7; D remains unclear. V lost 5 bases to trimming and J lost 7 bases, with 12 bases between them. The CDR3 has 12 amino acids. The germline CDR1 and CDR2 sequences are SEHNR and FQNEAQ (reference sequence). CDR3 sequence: CASSPLSPEQYF. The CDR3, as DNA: TGTGCCAGCAGCCCTCTGAGTCCAGAGCAGTACTTC.

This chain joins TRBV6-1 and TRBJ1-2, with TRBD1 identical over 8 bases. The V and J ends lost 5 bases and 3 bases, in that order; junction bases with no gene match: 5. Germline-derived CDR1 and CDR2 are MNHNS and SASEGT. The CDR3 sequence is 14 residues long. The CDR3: CASSPGGPDYGYTF. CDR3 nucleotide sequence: TGTGCCAGCAGTCCAGGGGGCCCGGACTATGGCTACACCTTC.

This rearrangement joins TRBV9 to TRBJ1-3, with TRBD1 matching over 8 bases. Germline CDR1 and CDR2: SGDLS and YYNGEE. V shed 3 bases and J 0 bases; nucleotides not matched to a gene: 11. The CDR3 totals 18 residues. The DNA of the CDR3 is TGTGCCAGCAGCGGACAATTACAGGGGGAAGACTCTGGAAACACCATATATTTT. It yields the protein CASSGQLQGEDSGNTIYF. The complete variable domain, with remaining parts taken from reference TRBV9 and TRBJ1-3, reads DSGVTQTPKHLITATGQRVTLRCSPRSGDLSVYWYQQSLDQGLQFLIQYYNGEERAKGNILERFSAQQFPDLHSELNLSSLELGDSALYFCASSGQLQGEDSGNTIYFGEGSWLTVV.

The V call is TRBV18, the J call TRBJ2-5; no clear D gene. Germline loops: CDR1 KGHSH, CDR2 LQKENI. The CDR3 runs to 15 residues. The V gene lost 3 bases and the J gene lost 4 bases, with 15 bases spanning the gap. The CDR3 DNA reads TGTGCCAGCTCACCTAATTACGGCAAGGGAGAGACCCAGTACTTC. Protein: CASSPNYGKGETQYF.

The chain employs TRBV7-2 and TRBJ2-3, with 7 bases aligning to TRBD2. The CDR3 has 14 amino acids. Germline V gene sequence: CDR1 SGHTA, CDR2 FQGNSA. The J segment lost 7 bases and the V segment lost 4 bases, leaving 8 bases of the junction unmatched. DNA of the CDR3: TGTGCCAGCAGCTCCTCTGGGGGGGGAAATACGCAGTATTTT. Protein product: CASSSSGGGNTQYF.

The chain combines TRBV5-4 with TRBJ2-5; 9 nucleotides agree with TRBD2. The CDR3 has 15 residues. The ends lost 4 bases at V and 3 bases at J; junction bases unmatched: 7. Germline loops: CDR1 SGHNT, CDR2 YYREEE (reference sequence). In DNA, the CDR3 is TGTGCCAGCAGCCGCCGAGGGACTAGCAAAGAGACCCAGTACTTC. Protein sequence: CASSRRGTSKETQYF.

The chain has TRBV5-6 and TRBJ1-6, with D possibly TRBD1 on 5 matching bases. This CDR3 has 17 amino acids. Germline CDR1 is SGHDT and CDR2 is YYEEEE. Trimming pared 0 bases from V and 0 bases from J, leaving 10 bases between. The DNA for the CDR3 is TGTGCCAGCAGCTTGGGACAGATAAGCTCCTATAATTCACCCCTCCACTTT. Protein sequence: CASSLGQISSYNSPLHF.

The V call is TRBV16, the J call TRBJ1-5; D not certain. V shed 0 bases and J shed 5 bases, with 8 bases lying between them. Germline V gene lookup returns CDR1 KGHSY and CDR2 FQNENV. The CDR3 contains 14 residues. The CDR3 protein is CASSQSKGHQPQHF. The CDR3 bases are TGTGCCAGCAGCCAATCGAAAGGGCATCAGCCCCAGCATTTT. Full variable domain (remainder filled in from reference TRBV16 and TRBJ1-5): GEEVAQTPKHLVRGEGQKAKLYCAPIKGHSYVFWYQQVLKNEFKFLISFQNENVFDETGMPKERFSAKCLPNSPCSLEIQATKLEDSAVYFCASSQSKGHQPQHFGDGTRLSIL.

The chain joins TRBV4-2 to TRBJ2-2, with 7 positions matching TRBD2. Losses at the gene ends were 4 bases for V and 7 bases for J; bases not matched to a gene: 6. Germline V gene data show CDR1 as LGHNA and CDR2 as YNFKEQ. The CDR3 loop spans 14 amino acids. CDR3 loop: CASSRSRGSGELFF. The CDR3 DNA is TGTGCCAGCAGCCGTTCGCGGGGGAGCGGGGAGCTGTTTTTT.

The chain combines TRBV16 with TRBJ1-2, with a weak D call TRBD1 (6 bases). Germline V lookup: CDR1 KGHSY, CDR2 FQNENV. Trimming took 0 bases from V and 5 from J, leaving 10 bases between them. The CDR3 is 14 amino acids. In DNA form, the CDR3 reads TGTGCCAGCAGCCAATCGCAGGACAGATATGGCTACACCTTC. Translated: CASSQSQDRYGYTF.

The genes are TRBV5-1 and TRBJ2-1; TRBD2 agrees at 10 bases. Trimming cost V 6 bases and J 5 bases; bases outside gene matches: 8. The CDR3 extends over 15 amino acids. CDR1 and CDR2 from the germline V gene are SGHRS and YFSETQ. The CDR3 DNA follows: TGCGCCAGCAATCCTCTAGCGGGGGCTAACAATGAGCAGTTCTTC. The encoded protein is CASNPLAGANNEQFF.

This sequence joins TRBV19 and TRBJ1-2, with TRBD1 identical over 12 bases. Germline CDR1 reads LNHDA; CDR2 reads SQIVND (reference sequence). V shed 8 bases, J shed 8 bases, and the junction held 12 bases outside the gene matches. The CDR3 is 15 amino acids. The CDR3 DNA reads TGTGCCAGTCACTCCCCGGGACAGGGGGCATTAGGCTACACCTTC. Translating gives CASHSPGQGALGYTF.

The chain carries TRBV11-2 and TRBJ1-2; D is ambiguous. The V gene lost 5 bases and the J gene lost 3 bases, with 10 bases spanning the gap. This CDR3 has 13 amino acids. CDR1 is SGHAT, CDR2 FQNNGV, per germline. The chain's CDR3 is CASSQDPDYGYTF. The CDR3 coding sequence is TGTGCCAGCAGCCAAGACCCGGACTATGGCTACACCTTC.

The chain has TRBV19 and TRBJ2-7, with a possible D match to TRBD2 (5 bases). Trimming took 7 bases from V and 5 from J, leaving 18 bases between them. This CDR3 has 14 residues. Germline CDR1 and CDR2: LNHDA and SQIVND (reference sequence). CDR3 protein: CASTPSRDRHEQYF. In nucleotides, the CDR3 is TGTGCCAGTACCCCATCTCGGGATCGTCACGAGCAGTACTTC.

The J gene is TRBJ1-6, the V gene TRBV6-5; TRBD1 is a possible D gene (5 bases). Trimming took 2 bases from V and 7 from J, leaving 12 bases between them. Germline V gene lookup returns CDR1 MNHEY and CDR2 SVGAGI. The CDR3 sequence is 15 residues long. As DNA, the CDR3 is TGTGCCAGCAGTTACCCGGGACCGATAAATTCACCCCTCCACTTT. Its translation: CASSYPGPINSPLHF.

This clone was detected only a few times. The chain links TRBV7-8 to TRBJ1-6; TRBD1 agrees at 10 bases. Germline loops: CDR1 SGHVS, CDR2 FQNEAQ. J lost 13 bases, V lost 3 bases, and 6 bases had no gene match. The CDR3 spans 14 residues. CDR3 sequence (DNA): TGTGCCAGCAGCTTTCCGGGACAGGGGTCCCCCCTCCACTTT. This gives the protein CASSFPGQGSPLHF.